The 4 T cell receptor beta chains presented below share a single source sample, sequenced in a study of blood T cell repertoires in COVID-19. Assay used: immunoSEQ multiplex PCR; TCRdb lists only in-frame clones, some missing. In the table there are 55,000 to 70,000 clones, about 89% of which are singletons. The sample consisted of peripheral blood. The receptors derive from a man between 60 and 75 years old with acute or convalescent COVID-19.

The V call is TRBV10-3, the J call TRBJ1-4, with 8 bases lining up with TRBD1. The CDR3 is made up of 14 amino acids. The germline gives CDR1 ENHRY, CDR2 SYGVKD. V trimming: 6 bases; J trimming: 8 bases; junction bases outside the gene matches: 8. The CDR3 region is CAIRQGDSGEKLFF. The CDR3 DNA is TGTGCCATCAGACAGGGGGACTCGGGGGAAAAACTGTTTTTT.

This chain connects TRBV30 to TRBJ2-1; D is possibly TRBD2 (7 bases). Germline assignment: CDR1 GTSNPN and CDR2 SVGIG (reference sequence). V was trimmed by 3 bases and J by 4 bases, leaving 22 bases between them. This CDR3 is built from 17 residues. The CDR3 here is CAWRKRGAPTYYNEQFF. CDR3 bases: TGTGCCTGGAGGAAACGGGGGGCCCCTACTTATTACAATGAGCAGTTCTTC. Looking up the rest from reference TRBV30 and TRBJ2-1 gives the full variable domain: SQTIHQWPATLVQPVGSPLSLECTVEGTSNPNLYWYRQAAGRGLQLLFYSVGIGQISSEVPQNLSASRPQDRQFILSSKKLLLSDSGFYLCAWRKRGAPTYYNEQFFGPGTRLTVL.

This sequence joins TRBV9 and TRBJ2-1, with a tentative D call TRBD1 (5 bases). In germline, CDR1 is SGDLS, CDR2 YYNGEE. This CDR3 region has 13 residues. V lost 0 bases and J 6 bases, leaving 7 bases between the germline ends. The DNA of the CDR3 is TGTGCCAGCAGCGTAGGGGGCCTCAATGAGCAGTTCTTC. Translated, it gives CASSVGGLNEQFF. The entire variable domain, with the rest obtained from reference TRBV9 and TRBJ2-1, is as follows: DSGVTQTPKHLITATGQRVTLRCSPRSGDLSVYWYQQSLDQGLQFLIQYYNGEERAKGNILERFSAQQFPDLHSELNLSSLELGDSALYFCASSVGGLNEQFFGPGTRLTVL.

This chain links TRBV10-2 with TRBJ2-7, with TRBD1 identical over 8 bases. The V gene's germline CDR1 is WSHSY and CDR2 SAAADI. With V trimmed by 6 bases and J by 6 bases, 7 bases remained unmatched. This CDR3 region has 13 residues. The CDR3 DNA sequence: TGCGCCAGCAGCAAGGGACAGGCCCTCGAGCAGTACTTC. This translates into CASSKGQALEQYF.